The next 21 T cell receptor beta chains were all read from a single sample in a study of T cell repertoires in cytomegalovirus infection. Their recognized antigens are unknown. In TCRdb, the reads were re-called with MiXCR into one record per CDR3 protein. The sample carries around 430,000 distinct CDR3 sequences, roughly 43% recorded once. The sample consisted of cultured PBMCs, taken from culture after CMV antigen stimulation. The origin of the receptors is a human donor in good health (CMV status not recorded). Some clones in this sample may be carry-over from other donors' samples.

The chain couples TRBV5-1 to TRBJ2-7; 8 bases map to TRBD1. Unmatched junction bases numbered 5, after V lost 3 bases and J lost 0 bases. The CDR3 consists of 15 residues. The germline gives CDR1 SGHRS, CDR2 YFSETQ. In DNA form, the CDR3 reads TGCGCCAGCAGCTCAGGACAGGGATACTCCTACGAGCAGTACTTC. Translation: CASSSGQGYSYEQYF.

V is TRBV12-3 or TRBV12-4 and J is TRBJ2-3; TRBD1 might be the D (6 bases). Trimming took off 6 bases at V and 0 bases at J, with 19 bases between the two ends. This CDR3 spans 17 amino acids. CDR3 protein: CASRTDSRGLSTDTQYF. CDR3 DNA sequence: TGTGCCAGCAGAACCGACAGCAGGGGCCTTAGCACAGATACGCAGTATTTT.

The V and J genes are TRBV19 and TRBJ2-6; the D gene is possibly TRBD1 (7 bases). This CDR3 is 17 amino acids long. V was trimmed by 3 bases and J by 0 bases, leaving 12 bases between them. Germline V lookup: CDR1 LNHDA, CDR2 SQIVND (reference sequence). CDR3 nucleotides: TGTGCCAGTAGTATGGGGGGACAGTACTCTGGGGCCAACGTCCTGACTTTC. Its protein product is CASSMGGQYSGANVLTF.

The chain has TRBV7-9 and TRBJ1-4; 8 positions match TRBD1. CDR1 and CDR2 (germline): SEHNR, FQNEAQ (reference sequence). CDR3 length equals 15 residues. The J segment lost 4 bases and the V segment lost 4 bases, leaving 5 bases of the junction unmatched. CDR3 region: CASSSTGGRNEKLFF. DNA of the CDR3: TGTGCCAGCAGCTCAACAGGGGGACGTAATGAAAAACTGTTTTTT.

About this clonotype: A much larger clone sits a single nucleotide away, making a read error possible. The V gene is TRBV7-2, the J gene TRBJ1-2; 10 positions agree with TRBD1. CDR1 is SGHTA, CDR2 FQGNSA, per germline. Trimming at V came to 6 bases and at J to 7 bases, leaving 11 bases not matched to a gene. The CDR3 length is 15 residues. CDR3 nucleotides: TGTGCCAGCAGGTCAGACAGGGGGCGGATTCGTGGCTACACCTTC. It translates to CASRSDRGRIRGYTF.

Only a few counts were recorded for this clonotype. V and J are TRBV24-1 and TRBJ2-1, with a possible D match to TRBD1 (6 bases). V gave up 1 base and J gave up 3 bases, with 18 bases separating them. CDR1 is KGHDR, CDR2 SFDVKD, per germline. The CDR3 totals 18 residues. Here the CDR3 reads CATSDLDSRDTNYNEQFF. For the CDR3, the DNA is TGTGCCACCAGTGATTTAGATTCCCGGGACACTAACTACAATGAGCAGTTCTTC.

The chain has TRBV12-3 or TRBV12-4 and TRBJ2-1; 12 nucleotides match TRBD2. The CDR3 has 14 residues. The ends lost 6 bases at V and 7 bases at J; junction bases unmatched: 4. CDR3 sequence reads: CASSRTSGKNEQFF. The CDR3 DNA reads TGTGCCAGCAGCCGGACTAGCGGGAAGAATGAGCAGTTCTTC.

The chain recombines TRBV6-1 with TRBJ2-7, with D perhaps being TRBD1 or TRBD2 (5 bases each). Germline CDR1 is MNHNS and CDR2 is SASEGT. Trimming stripped 5 bases from V and 2 bases from J, with 13 bases between. This CDR3 spans 14 amino acids. DNA for the CDR3: TGTGCCAGCAGTACCGGGACGAAAGCCTACGAGCAGTACTTC. Translating it yields CASSTGTKAYEQYF.

The rearrangement links TRBV4-3 to TRBJ2-3, with TRBD2 as a possible D gene (5 bases). The germline V gene encodes CDR1 LGHNA and CDR2 YSLEER. V was cut by 0 bases and J by 1 base, with 17 bases left in between. CDR3 size: 18 residues. This CDR3 is CASSQDSPRAWGTDTQYF. For the CDR3, the DNA is TGCGCCAGCAGCCAAGATAGCCCGCGGGCTTGGGGCACAGATACGCAGTATTTT.

CDR3 residues: CASSRGQGAYTEAFF. CDR3 coding DNA: TGTGCCAGCAGCCGCGGACAGGGGGCGTACACTGAAGCTTTCTTT. The chain combines TRBV7-6 with TRBJ1-1; 11 bases map to TRBD1. The germline gives CDR1 SGHVS, CDR2 FNYEAQ. The trim removed 5 bases at V and 3 bases at J, leaving 5 bases unmatched. This CDR3 comprises 15 residues.

J is TRBJ2-1 and V is TRBV20-1; 7 nucleotides agree with TRBD2. There are 15 residues in the CDR3. The ends lost 0 bases at V and 9 bases at J; junction bases unmatched: 11. The germline V gene encodes CDR1 DFQATT and CDR2 SNEGSKA (reference sequence). This CDR3 reads CSAREPQRGQIEQFF. Written as DNA, the CDR3 is TGCAGTGCTAGAGAGCCCCAGCGGGGCCAGATTGAGCAGTTCTTC.

The chain is built from TRBV10-2 and TRBJ2-5; D ambiguous. V dropped 7 bases and J dropped 4 bases, with 10 bases sitting between them. CDR3 length: 12 amino acids. Germline V gives CDR1 WSHSY, CDR2 SAAADI. The CDR3 here is CASKGLGETQYF. Here the CDR3 DNA reads TGCGCCAGCAAAGGGCTAGGAGAGACCCAGTACTTC.

The table lists this clonotype with a few counts. The chain couples TRBV7-2 to TRBJ1-2; tentative D call: TRBD1 (6 bases). The V and J ends lost 5 bases and 8 bases respectively, with 27 bases between them. CDR3 size: 17 residues. Germline V gene sequence: CDR1 SGHTA, CDR2 FQGNSA. The CDR3 is CASSRSWGYRDSEGYTF. The CDR3 nucleotides are TGTGCCAGCAGCCGATCCTGGGGCTACAGGGACTCGGAGGGCTACACCTTC.

This clonotype has only a few counts. The genes are TRBV7-7 and TRBJ2-3, with TRBD1 as a possible D gene (5 bases). Germline CDR1 reads SSHAT; CDR2 reads FNYEAQ (reference sequence). Trimming cost V 5 bases and J 2 bases, with 11 bases left between them. The CDR3 is 14 amino acids. The CDR3 DNA reads as TGTGCCAGCAGCCCTAGACAGAACACAGATACGCAGTATTTT. It yields the protein CASSPRQNTDTQYF.

The chain links TRBV6-1 to TRBJ1-2; perhaps TRBD1 as D (6 bases). Germline V gene lookup returns CDR1 MNHNS and CDR2 SASEGT. The CDR3 totals 14 residues. V lost 8 bases, J lost 4 bases, and 17 bases lay in between. For the CDR3, the DNA is TGTGCCAGCTTACGGGACATCGCGATCTATGGCTACACCTTC. Protein sequence: CASLRDIAIYGYTF.

The chain has TRBV7-6 and TRBJ2-7; 9 bases are a match to TRBD2. Germline loops: CDR1 SGHVS, CDR2 FNYEAQ. This CDR3 contains 15 residues. V was pared by 4 bases and J by 5 bases, with 9 bases of the junction left unmatched. CDR3 sequence reads: CASSSGLAGLHEQYF. CDR3 bases: TGTGCCAGCAGCTCGGGACTAGCAGGCCTCCACGAGCAGTACTTC.

V gene TRBV20-1 combines with J gene TRBJ2-5; unclear D gene. Germline V CDR1 and CDR2: DFQATT, SNEGSKA (reference sequence). CDR3 size: 12 residues. V was clipped by 1 base and J by 6 bases, with 9 bases between them. DNA for the CDR3: TGCAGTGCTAGAGTGGGGTGGCAGACCCAGTACTTC. This codes for CSARVGWQTQYF.

This chain joins TRBV12-3 or TRBV12-4 and TRBJ2-1; D might be TRBD1 (6 bases). V shed 6 bases and J shed 8 bases, with 14 bases lying between them. The length of the CDR3 is 13 residues. The CDR3, as DNA: TGTGCCAGCAGATCAGGGGTTTTCGATGAGCAGTTCTTC. The encoded protein is CASRSGVFDEQFF.

The chain has TRBV20-1 and TRBJ2-6; D remains ambiguous. Germline V CDR1 and CDR2: DFQATT, SNEGSKA (reference sequence). Trimming stripped 0 bases from V and 3 bases from J, with 9 bases between. There are 15 residues in the CDR3. In DNA, the CDR3 is TGCAGTGCTAGAGATCTGAGCCGTGGGGCCAACGTCCTGACTTTC. Its protein is CSARDLSRGANVLTF.

There are a few counts of this clonotype. The chain couples TRBV7-2 to TRBJ1-5, with D maybe TRBD1 (6 bases). Trimming removed 1 base from V and 4 bases from J, with 17 bases in between. This CDR3 spans 17 amino acids. CDR1 is SGHTA, CDR2 FQGNSA, per germline. For the CDR3, the DNA is TGTGCCAGCAGCTTAGTCGGGACAACATTAGCAAATCAGCCCCAGCATTTT. It codes for CASSLVGTTLANQPQHF.

The chain joins TRBV15 to TRBJ2-3, with 9 bases matching TRBD2. Unmatched junction bases numbered 10, after V lost 0 bases and J lost 0 bases. This CDR3 is built from 19 residues. Germline V gives CDR1 LNHNV, CDR2 YYDKDF (reference sequence). The CDR3 spells CATSRELASGVTSTDTQYF. The CDR3 DNA is TGTGCCACCAGCAGAGAATTGGCTAGCGGGGTGACTAGCACAGATACGCAGTATTTT.